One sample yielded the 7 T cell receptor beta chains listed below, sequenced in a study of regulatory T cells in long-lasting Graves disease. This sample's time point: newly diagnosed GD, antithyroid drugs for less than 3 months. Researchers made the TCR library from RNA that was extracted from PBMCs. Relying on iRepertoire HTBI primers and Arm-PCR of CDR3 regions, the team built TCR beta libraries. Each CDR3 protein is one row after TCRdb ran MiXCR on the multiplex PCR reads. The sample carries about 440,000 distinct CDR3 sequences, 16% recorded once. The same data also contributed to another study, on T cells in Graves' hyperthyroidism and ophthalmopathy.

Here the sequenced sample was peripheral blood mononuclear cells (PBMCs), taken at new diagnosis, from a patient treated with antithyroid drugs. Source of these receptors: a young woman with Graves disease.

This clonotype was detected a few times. CDR3 amino acids: CASSLFNLNEQYF. CDR3 DNA sequence: TGTGCCAGCAGCCTCTTCAATTTGAACGAGCAGTACTTC. V and J are TRBV11-1 and TRBJ2-7; D unresolved. Between the trimmed V and J ends, which lost 5 bases and 5 bases, there was a span of 13 bases. The CDR3 extends over 13 amino acids. Per germline, CDR1 SGHAT and CDR2 FQDESV (reference sequence).

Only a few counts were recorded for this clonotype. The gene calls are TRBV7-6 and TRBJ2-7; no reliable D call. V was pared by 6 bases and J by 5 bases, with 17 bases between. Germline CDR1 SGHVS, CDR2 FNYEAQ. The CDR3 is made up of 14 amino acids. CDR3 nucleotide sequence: TGTGCCAGCAGGATGGGTCCGGATGGGAACGAGCAGTACTTC. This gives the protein CASRMGPDGNEQYF.

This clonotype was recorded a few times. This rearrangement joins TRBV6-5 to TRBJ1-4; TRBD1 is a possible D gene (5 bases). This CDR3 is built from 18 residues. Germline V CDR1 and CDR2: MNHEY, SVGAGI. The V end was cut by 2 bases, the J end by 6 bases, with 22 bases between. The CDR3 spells CASSYTGPQTAGYEKLFF. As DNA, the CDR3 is TGTGCCAGCAGTTACACCGGGCCCCAGACAGCAGGGTATGAAAAACTGTTTTTT.

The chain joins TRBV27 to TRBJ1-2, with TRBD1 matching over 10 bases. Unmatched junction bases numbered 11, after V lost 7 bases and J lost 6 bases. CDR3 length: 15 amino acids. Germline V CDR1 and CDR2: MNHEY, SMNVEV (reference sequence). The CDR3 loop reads CASTETGGAGNGYTF. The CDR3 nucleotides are TGTGCCAGCACTGAGACAGGGGGCGCCGGGAATGGCTACACCTTC.

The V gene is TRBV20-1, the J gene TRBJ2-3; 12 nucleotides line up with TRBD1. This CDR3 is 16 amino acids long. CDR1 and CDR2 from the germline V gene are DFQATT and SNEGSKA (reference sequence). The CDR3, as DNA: TGCAGCCGGGACAGGGGGCTCCAGTCGGCTAGGGATACGCAGTATTTT. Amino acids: CSRDRGLQSARDTQYF.

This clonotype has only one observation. The CDR3 reads CASSPTPGGEQYF. CDR3 nucleotide sequence: TGTGCCAGTAGTCCTACGCCAGGGGGGGAGCAGTACTTC. The chain uses TRBV19 and TRBJ2-7; possibly TRBD1 for D (7 bases). The germline V gene encodes CDR1 LNHDA and CDR2 SQIVND (reference sequence). Trimming removed 5 bases at V and 7 bases at J, with 15 bases between. The CDR3 runs 13 residues.

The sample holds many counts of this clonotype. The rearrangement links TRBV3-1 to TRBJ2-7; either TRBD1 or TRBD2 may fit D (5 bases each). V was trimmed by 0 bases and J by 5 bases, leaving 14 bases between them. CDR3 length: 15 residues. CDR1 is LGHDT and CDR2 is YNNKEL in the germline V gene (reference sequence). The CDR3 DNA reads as TGTGCCAGCAGCCAAGATTTGGGGGTCGGCGACGAGCAGTACTTC. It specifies CASSQDLGVGDEQYF.